This entry lists 23 T cell receptor beta chains sequenced from one sample in a study of Ad26.COV2.S vaccination and SARS-CoV-2 variants. Described treatment: around 19 received Ad26.COV2.S at low or high dose, single or two shots; about five received placebo; per-sample allocation not given. Sampling happened 63 days after the first vaccine or placebo injection. Using immunoSEQ multiplex PCR, the repertoire was profiled, and TCRdb retains in-frame clones only, with some absent. The table records 400,000 to 450,000 clones, approximately 92% of them present only once. This material consisted of peripheral blood, taken in a trial of Ad26.COV2.S vaccine versus placebo. These receptors all stem from a person aged 18-65 years who received the Ad26.COV2.S COVID-19 vaccine or a placebo.

This clone was detected once. This sequence joins TRBV7-9 and TRBJ1-4, with TRBD1 identical over 11 bases. V shed 10 bases, J shed 7 bases, and the junction held 17 bases outside the gene matches. CDR1 and CDR2 from the germline V gene are SEHNR and FQNEAQ (reference sequence). The CDR3 totals 17 residues. CDR3 sequence reads: CATSTPHGDRGSEKLFF. In nucleotides, the CDR3 is TGTGCCACCTCGACCCCCCATGGGGACAGGGGGAGTGAAAAACTGTTTTTT.

The CDR3 loop is CASSVVGTSGDEQFF. CDR3 nucleotides: TGTGCCAGCAGCGTAGTTGGGACTAGCGGGGACGAGCAGTTCTTC. The chain joins TRBV9 to TRBJ2-1; TRBD2 aligns across 13 bases. CDR3 length: 15 residues. CDR1 is SGDLS and CDR2 is YYNGEE in the germline V gene. V lost 0 bases, J lost 10 bases, and 4 bases stayed unmatched.

The chain couples TRBV7-9 to TRBJ2-5; no reliable D call. The CDR3 totals 12 residues. Per germline, CDR1 SEHNR and CDR2 FQNEAQ (reference sequence). V was clipped by 2 bases and J by 5 bases, with 6 bases between them. CDR3 nucleotides: TGTGCCAGCAGCTTATTGGATGAGACCCAGTACTTC. Encoded protein: CASSLLDETQYF.

This clone came up once. This chain links TRBV28 with TRBJ1-2, with D possibly being TRBD1 (6 bases). The CDR3 spans 16 residues. Germline CDR1 reads MDHEN; CDR2 reads SYDVKM. Trimming pared 4 bases from V and 4 bases from J, leaving 19 bases between. The CDR3, as DNA: TGTGCCAGCAGTTCAACCCGGGGGGGGCGCGCCTATGGCTACACCTTC. Protein product: CASSSTRGGRAYGYTF.

Points on this clone: At one end the junction does not follow the germline gene, possibly because of a read error. The chain uses TRBV7-9 and TRBJ1-5, with 7 bases identical to TRBD1. The CDR3 totals 12 residues. Germline CDR1 and CDR2: SEHNR and FQNEAQ (reference sequence). CDR3 in amino acids: CASSHETGMRAF. CDR3 nucleotide sequence: TGTGCCAGCAGCCACGAGACAGGGATGAGGGCCTTT.

The V call is TRBV11-3, the J call TRBJ2-5; a weak D match, TRBD2 (5 bases). V was shortened by 5 bases and J by 1 base, with 8 bases between the two germline ends. The germline V gene has CDR1 SGHNT and CDR2 YENEEA. The CDR3 loop spans 13 amino acids. The CDR3 spells CASSLTSQETQYF. CDR3 nucleotide sequence: TGTGCCAGCAGCCTCACTAGCCAAGAGACCCAGTACTTC.

The J gene is TRBJ1-2, the V gene TRBV9; TRBD1 is a possible D gene (5 bases). This CDR3 has 16 residues. V gave up 2 bases and J gave up 7 bases, with 21 bases separating them. Per germline, CDR1 SGDLS and CDR2 YYNGEE. CDR3 in amino acids: CASSVPGGVEDFGYTF. Here the CDR3 DNA reads TGTGCCAGCAGCGTCCCCGGGGGGGTAGAGGATTTTGGCTACACCTTC.

The genes are TRBV7-2 and TRBJ1-1, with TRBD1 matching over 8 bases. V shed 5 bases and J 2 bases; nucleotides not matched to a gene: 7. CDR1 SGHTA and CDR2 FQGNSA come from the germline V gene. The CDR3 runs 15 residues. CDR3 sequence (DNA): TGTGCCAGCAGCCCCGCAGACAGGGGTAACACTGAAGCTTTCTTT. This gives the protein CASSPADRGNTEAFF.

As regards this clone: Other DNA sequences within the sample encode an identical CDR3. The chain carries TRBV9 and TRBJ2-3, with D hard to call. V was shortened by 1 base and J by 3 bases, with 3 bases between the two germline ends. This CDR3 is 12 amino acids long. Looked up from germline, CDR1 is SGDLS and CDR2 is YYNGEE. Here the CDR3 DNA reads TGTGCCAGCAGCGTAACTACAGATACGCAGTATTTT. As protein: CASSVTTDTQYF.

In DNA, the CDR3 is TGTGCCAGCAGTTCCCGAAACACCATATATTTT. Translated, it gives CASSSRNTIYF. The chain couples TRBV28 to TRBJ1-3; the D is unclear. Trimming stripped 4 bases from V and 5 bases from J, with 3 bases between. The CDR3 has 11 residues. Looked up from germline, CDR1 is MDHEN and CDR2 is SYDVKM.

The chain links TRBV5-1 to TRBJ2-7, with D perhaps TRBD2 (5 bases). This CDR3 has 19 residues. V was trimmed by 1 base and J by 3 bases, leaving 26 bases between them. Germline CDR1 and CDR2: SGHRS and YFSETQ. CDR3 bases: TGCGCCAGCAGCTTGAGAACGGTATCCGGGGATAATTTTTTCTACGAGCAGTACTTC. Encoded protein: CASSLRTVSGDNFFYEQYF.

CDR3 residues: CASGLGGLANTGELFF. In nucleotides, the CDR3 is TGTGCTAGTGGTTTGGGGGGACTGGCGAACACCGGGGAGCTGTTTTTT. The chain uses TRBV12-5 and TRBJ2-2; D may be TRBD2 (6 bases). The CDR3 sequence is 16 residues long. Germline CDR1 reads LGHNT; CDR2 reads FRNRAP. Trimming removed 1 base at V and 0 bases at J, with 9 bases between.

V and J are TRBV15 and TRBJ2-7; 7 positions match TRBD2. The CDR3 runs 16 residues. V dropped 4 bases and J dropped 4; count of bases not matched to a gene: 13. Germline values: CDR1 LNHNV, CDR2 YYDKDF (reference sequence). CDR3 in DNA: TGTGCCACCAGCACGTCCGGTACCGGGACTACTTACGAGCAGTACTTC. It translates to CATSTSGTGTTYEQYF.

The chain employs TRBV6-6 and TRBJ2-1; tentatively, D is TRBD1 or TRBD2 (5 bases each). The V end lost 2 bases, the J end lost 10 bases, and 18 bases lay between the germline ends. Germline V gene sequence: CDR1 MNHNY, CDR2 SVGAGI (reference sequence). The CDR3 sequence is 15 residues long. CDR3 bases: TGTGCCAGCAGTTACGGACGGGGCGCCGATGGGGAGCAGTTCTTC. As protein: CASSYGRGADGEQFF.

This clone was picked up one time. Other nucleotide sequences from this sample produce the same CDR3. The rearrangement links TRBV11-2 to TRBJ2-7; 9 bases align to TRBD1. Losses at the gene ends were 1 base for V and 2 bases for J; bases not matched to a gene: 0. Germline V gene lookup returns CDR1 SGHAT and CDR2 FQNNGV. The CDR3 has 14 residues. The CDR3 loop is CASSLGQGAYEQYF. The CDR3 DNA reads TGTGCCAGCAGCTTAGGACAGGGGGCCTACGAGCAGTACTTC.

The chain carries TRBV7-2 and TRBJ1-2; D is unclear. This CDR3 region has 13 residues. The V end lost 3 bases, the J end lost 1 base, and 6 bases lay between the germline ends. Germline V gene lookup returns CDR1 SGHTA and CDR2 FQGNSA. CDR3 sequence: CASSFGSNYGYTF. CDR3 sequence (DNA): TGTGCCAGCAGCTTCGGCAGTAACTATGGCTACACCTTC.

This clone was observed a single time. The chain has TRBV3-1 (or the pseudogene TRBV3-2) and TRBJ1-6; D not certain. Trimming pared 0 bases from V and 0 bases from J, leaving 3 bases between. CDR1 and CDR2 from the germline V gene are LGHDT and YNNKEL (reference sequence). CDR3 length equals 15 residues. The chain's CDR3 is CASSQEPSYNSPLHF. DNA of the CDR3: TGTGCCAGCAGCCAAGAACCCTCCTATAATTCACCCCTCCACTTT.

Only one count was recorded for this clone. V is TRBV10-2 and J is TRBJ1-1, with a weak D call TRBD1 (5 bases). Trimming stripped 7 bases from V and 0 bases from J, with 12 bases between. The CDR3 spans 14 residues. Germline CDR1 WSHSY, CDR2 SAAADI. The CDR3 protein is CASTYTGMNTEAFF. The CDR3 coding sequence is TGCGCCAGCACGTACACAGGAATGAACACTGAAGCTTTCTTT.

The sample holds one count of this clone. This sequence joins TRBV29-1 and TRBJ2-3; the D call may be TRBD1 or TRBD2 (6 bases each). CDR1 and CDR2 (germline): SQVTM, ANQGSEA. The CDR3 is made up of 13 amino acids. Trimming pared 7 bases from V and 0 bases from J, leaving 11 bases between. CDR3 amino acids: CSAVGGSTDTQYF. The CDR3 DNA follows: TGCAGCGCCGTCGGGGGCAGCACAGATACGCAGTATTTT.

The rearrangement uses TRBV7-2 and TRBJ2-1, with D hard to call. CDR3 length equals 13 residues. V gave up 5 bases and J gave up 7 bases, with 12 bases separating them. Germline V CDR1 and CDR2: SGHTA, FQGNSA. This CDR3 reads CASSPSLGNEQFF. The CDR3 DNA follows: TGTGCCAGCAGCCCGAGCCTGGGAAATGAGCAGTTCTTC. The full variable domain, its missing parts supplied by reference TRBV7-2 and TRBJ2-1, is GAGVSQSPSNKVTEKGKDVELRCDPISGHTALYWYRQSLGQGLEFLIYFQGNSAPDKSGLPSDRFSAERTGGSVSTLTIQRTQQEDSAVYLCASSPSLGNEQFFGPGTRLTVL.

The chain carries TRBV19 and TRBJ1-2; D not resolved. The CDR3 runs to 16 residues. The V gene's germline CDR1 is LNHDA and CDR2 SQIVND (reference sequence). The V end lost 2 bases, the J end lost 4 bases, and 17 bases lay between the germline ends. This CDR3 is CASSIRERTETYGYTF. CDR3 bases: TGTGCCAGTAGTATAAGGGAGCGGACGGAAACCTATGGCTACACCTTC.

The chain carries TRBV6-2 or TRBV6-3 and TRBJ2-7; TRBD1 matches 7 bases. V lost 2 bases and J lost 2; bases outside the gene matches: 3. Germline loops: CDR1 MNHEY, CDR2 SVGEGT. CDR3 length: 14 residues. The CDR3 sequence is CASSYTGQTYEQYF. The CDR3 DNA is TGTGCCAGCAGTTACACGGGACAGACCTACGAGCAGTACTTC.

This rearrangement joins TRBV14 to TRBJ1-1, with D unclear. The CDR3 has 15 residues. V was pared by 4 bases and J by 4 bases, with 16 bases between. Germline V gene lookup returns CDR1 SGHDN and CDR2 FVKESK. CDR3: CASSPQSQVGTEAFF. CDR3 bases: TGTGCCAGCAGCCCCCAGTCCCAAGTGGGCACTGAAGCTTTCTTT.